This T cell receptor beta chain originates from a study of blood T cells in healthy people across ages. The CDR3 length is 15 residues. CDR1 and CDR2 from the germline V gene are SGDLS and YYNGEE. V lost 4 bases, J lost 2 bases, and 15 bases lay in between. Primers used in a second PCR of about 6 to 11 cycles were a sample-barcoded 5' primer and a J-beta primer mix. Via MiXCR, TCRdb re-called the 5' RACE reads, giving one row per CDR3 protein. The table includes approximately 670,000 distinct CDR3 sequences, 40% to 45% detected once. This TCR was sampled from a man aged 80 or over in good health. The chain recombines TRBV9 with TRBJ2-5; perhaps TRBD1 as D (6 bases). Sequencing input: blood. The chain's CDR3 is CASSTHRDTQETQYF. The CDR3 nucleotides are TGTGCCAGCAGCACCCACCGGGACACTCAAGAGACCCAGTACTTC.